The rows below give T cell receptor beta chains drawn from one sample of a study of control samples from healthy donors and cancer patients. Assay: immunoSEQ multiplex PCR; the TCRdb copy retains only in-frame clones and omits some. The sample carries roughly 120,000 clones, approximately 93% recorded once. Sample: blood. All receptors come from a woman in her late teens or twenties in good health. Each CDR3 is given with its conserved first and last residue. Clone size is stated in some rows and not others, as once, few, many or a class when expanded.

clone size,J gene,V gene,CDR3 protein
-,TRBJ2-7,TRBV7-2,CASSLGGSLSYEQYF
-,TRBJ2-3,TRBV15,CATSRGPGLAGLDTQYF
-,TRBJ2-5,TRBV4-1,CASSQDPAGGGETQYF
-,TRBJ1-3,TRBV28,CASSFKGWYSGNTIYF
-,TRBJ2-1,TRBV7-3,CASSHGTTFGEQFF
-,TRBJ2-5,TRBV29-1,CSVETSGGASETQYF
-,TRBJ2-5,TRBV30,CAWSGQQETQYF
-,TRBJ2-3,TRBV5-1,CASSWAGAGTTDTQYF
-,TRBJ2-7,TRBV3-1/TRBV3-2,CASSQDQTYEQYF
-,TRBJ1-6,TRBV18,CASSGALSGSPLHF
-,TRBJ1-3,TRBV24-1,CATKVQGDFSGNTIYF
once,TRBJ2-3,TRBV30,CAWSVSVQGSADTQYF
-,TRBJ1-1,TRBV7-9,CASSLSWRDNTEAFF
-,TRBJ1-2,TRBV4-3,CASSQDIDVLYRGYTF
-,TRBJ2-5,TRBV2,CASSLTGQGPETQYF
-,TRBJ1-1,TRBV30,CAWGTGTEAFF
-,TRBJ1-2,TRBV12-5,CASGLVPPGGLLTPPNYGYTF
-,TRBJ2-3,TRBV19,CASSILGSQDTQYF
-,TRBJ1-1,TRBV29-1,CSVEEGQGFRGAFF
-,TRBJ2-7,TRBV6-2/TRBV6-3,CASSYSIGWETASYEQYF
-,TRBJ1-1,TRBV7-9,CASNQGHSNTEAFF
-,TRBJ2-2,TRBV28,CASSSRRTDHTGELFF
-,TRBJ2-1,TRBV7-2,CASSLAPRHNEQFF